The clone carrying this T cell receptor (beta chain) was seen only a few times. Its matching antigen is unknown. This sample stems from a study of blood T cells in healthy people across ages. Study information: Capture by template switching was about one barcoded beta molecule per two T cells.

The length of the CDR3 is 14 residues. V lost 3 bases to trimming and J lost 9 bases; unmatched junction nucleotides: 8. Germline CDR1 reads SEHNR; CDR2 reads FQNEAQ (reference sequence). Sample-barcoded 5' priming and a J-beta primer mix drove a second PCR of about 7 to 11 cycles. Every sample gave at least 3 million paired-end reads containing CDR3. TCRdb recomputed calls from the 5' RACE reads with MiXCR, one row per CDR3 protein. The sample includes more than 550,000 distinct CDR3 sequences, 22% seen only once; the top ten take less than 25%. Study-wide findings and caveats: Changes seen in expanded clonotypes were possibly confounded by donor CMV status left unknown. No conclusive comparison of naive versus antigen-experienced cells was possible with unsorted PBMCs.

Specimen: blood. The TCR comes from a man aged 65 to 79 in good health. The chain links TRBV7-9 to TRBJ1-1; 9 bases agree with TRBD1. CDR3 coding DNA: TGTGCCAGCAGCTTGGGGTCACAGGGGGCGAAAGCTTTCTTT. Translation gives CASSLGSQGAKAFF.